This TCR beta chain was sequenced in a study of regulatory T cells in long-lasting Graves disease. The TCR beta library used iRepertoire HTBI primers with Arm-PCR amplification of CDR3. TCRdb processed the multiplex PCR reads anew with MiXCR; each CDR3 protein has one entry. The sample has roughly 500,000 distinct CDR3 sequences; around 21% are singletons. V gave up 3 bases and J gave up 7 bases, with 16 bases separating them. The CDR3 contains 13 residues. Looked up from germline, CDR1 is DFQATT and CDR2 is SNEGSKA (reference sequence). Study-level points and caveats: Persistent disease favored TRBV28, TRBJ1-2 and TRBJ2-5.

Ten or more counts support this clonotype. Its antigen is unknown. Documented time point: persistent/refractory GD, antithyroid drugs over 5 years with positive TRAb. Generation of the TCR library employed RNA extracted from PBMCs. The chain is built from TRBV20-1 and TRBJ2-7, with D perhaps TRBD1 (5 bases). The TCR comes from a female donor with Graves disease. This material consisted of peripheral blood mononuclear cells (PBMCs), taken when the disease was refractory, from a patient treated with antithyroid drugs. CDR3 region: CSARTVTSREQYF. The CDR3 DNA reads as TGCAGTGCTAGGACAGTCACCTCTCGGGAGCAGTACTTC.